Sequencing of this T cell receptor (beta chain) was carried out in a study of T cell responses to AZD1222 COVID-19 vaccine. Study results and caveats: The sample set comprised mostly white British donors with more females, and clonal diversity was possibly underestimated.

The assay was immunoSEQ multiplex PCR, and TCRdb's table has in-frame clones only and misses some. In the table there are 200,000 to 250,000 clones, about 94% of which are singletons. As to this clone: Its antigen remains unknown.

The CDR3 contains 15 residues. The trim removed 4 bases at V and 4 bases at J, leaving 5 bases unmatched. CDR1 is SGHTS and CDR2 is YDEGEE in the germline V gene. The specimen comprised peripheral blood, sampled 28 days after the second dose of the MenACWY control vaccine. The receptor's source is an adult who received the MenACWY meningococcal vaccine as a control. V is TRBV5-8 and J is TRBJ1-1, with TRBD1 identical over 12 bases. CDR3 bases: TGTGCCAGCAGCCGGGACAGGGGGCGAGGCACTGAAGCTTTCTTT. Translation gives CASSRDRGRGTEAFF.